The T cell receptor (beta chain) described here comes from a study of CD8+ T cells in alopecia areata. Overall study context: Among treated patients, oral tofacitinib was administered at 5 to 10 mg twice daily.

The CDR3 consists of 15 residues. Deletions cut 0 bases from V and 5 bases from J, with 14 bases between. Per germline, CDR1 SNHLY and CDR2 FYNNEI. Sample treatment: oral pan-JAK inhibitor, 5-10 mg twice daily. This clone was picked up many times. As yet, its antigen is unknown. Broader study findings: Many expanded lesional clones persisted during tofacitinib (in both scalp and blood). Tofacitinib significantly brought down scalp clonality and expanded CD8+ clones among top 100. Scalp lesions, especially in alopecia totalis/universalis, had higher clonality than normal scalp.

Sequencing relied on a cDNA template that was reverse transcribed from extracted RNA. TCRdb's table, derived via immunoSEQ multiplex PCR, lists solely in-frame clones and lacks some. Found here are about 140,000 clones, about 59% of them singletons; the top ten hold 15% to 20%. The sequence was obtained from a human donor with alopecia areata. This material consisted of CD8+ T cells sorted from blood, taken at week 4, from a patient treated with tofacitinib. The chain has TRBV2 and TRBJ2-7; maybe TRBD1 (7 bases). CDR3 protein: CASSEAGGQLHEQYF. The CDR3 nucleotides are TGTGCCAGCAGTGAAGCGGGGGGACAGTTGCACGAGCAGTACTTC.